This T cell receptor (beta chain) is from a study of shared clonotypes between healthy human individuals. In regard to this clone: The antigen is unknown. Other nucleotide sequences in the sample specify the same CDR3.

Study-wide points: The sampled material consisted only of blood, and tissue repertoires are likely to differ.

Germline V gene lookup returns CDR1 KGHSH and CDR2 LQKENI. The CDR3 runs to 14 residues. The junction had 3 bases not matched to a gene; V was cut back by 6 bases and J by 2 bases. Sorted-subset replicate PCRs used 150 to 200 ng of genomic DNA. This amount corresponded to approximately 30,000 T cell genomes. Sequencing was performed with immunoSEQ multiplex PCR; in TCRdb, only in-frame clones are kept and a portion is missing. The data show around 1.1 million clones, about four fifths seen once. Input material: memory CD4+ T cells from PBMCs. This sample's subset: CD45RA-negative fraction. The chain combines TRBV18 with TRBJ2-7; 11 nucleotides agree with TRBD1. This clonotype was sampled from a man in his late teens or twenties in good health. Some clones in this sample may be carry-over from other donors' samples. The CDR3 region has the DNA TGTGCCAGCTCCCTGGGACAGGGGGCCTACGAGCAGTACTTC. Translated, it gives CASSLGQGAYEQYF.